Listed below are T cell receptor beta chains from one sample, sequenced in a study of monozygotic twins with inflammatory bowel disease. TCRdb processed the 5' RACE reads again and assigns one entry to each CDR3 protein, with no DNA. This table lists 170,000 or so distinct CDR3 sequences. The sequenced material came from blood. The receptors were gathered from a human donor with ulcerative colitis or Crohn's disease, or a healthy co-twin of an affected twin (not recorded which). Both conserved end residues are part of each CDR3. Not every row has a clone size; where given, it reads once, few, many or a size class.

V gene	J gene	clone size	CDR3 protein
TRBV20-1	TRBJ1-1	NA	CSSLGGGRAEAFF
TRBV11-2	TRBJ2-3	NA	CASSPLGGVADTQYF
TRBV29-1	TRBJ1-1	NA	CSVEEKTEAFF
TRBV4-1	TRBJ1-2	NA	CASSQRGYGYTF
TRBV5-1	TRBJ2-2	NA	CATGQGGAGELFF
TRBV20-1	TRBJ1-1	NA	CSARDGQGSTEAFF
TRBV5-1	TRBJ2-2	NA	CASSSTGLNTGELFF
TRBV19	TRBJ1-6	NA	CASQRTDNSPLHF
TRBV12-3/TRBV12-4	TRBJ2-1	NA	CASAGTRFSQVEQFF
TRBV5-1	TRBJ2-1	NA	CASSLAGESYNEQFF
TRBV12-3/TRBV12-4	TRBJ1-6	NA	CASRPTGGLRSPLHF
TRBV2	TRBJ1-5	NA	CASSGPRAHNQPQHF
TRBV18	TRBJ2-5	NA	CASSLTRQETQYF
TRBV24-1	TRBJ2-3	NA	CATSPGTASTDTQYF
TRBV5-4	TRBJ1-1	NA	CASSRETTEAFF
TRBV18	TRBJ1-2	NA	CASSPMADTYGYTF
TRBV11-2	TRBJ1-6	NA	CASSLSWAENSPLHF
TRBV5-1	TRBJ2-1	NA	CASSPRGAIGPNEQFF
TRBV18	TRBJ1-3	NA	CASSPSTLRNTIYF
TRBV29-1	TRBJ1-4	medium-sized	CSVLEPPANEKLFF
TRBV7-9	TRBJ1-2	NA	CASIPTGGVYGYTF
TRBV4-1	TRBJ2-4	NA	CASSQDEGWASRNIQYF
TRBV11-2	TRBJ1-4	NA	CASSTQTGGLATNEKLFF
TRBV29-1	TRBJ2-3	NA	CSSRTSGVSTDTQYF
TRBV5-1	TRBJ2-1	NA	CASSSSGRPAHEQFF
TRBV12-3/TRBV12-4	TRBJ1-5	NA	CASSPSGRGNQPQHF
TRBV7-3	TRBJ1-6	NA	CASSFFRDRVNSPLHF
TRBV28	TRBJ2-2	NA	CASSSSGRRDGELFF
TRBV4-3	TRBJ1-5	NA	CASSQDRAGLGSNQPQHF
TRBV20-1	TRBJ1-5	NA	CSARPRINRAQPQHF
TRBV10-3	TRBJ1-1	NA	CAISEQLSEAFF
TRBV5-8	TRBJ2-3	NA	CASTNQGAIDTQYF
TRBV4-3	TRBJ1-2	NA	CASSQDLQISYGYTF
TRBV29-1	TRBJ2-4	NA	CSVEKGGGGNIQYF
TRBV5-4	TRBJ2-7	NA	CASSGGTGAYEQYF
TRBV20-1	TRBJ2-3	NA	CSAPGPGTDTQYF
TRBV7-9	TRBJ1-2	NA	CASSSDNIYGYTF
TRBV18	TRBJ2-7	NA	CASSPGRGVSYEQYF
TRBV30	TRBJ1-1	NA	CAWSSEGAWTEAFF
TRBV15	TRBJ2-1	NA	CATSRDRMSYNEQFF